This T cell receptor beta chain was captured in a study of breast tumors, draining lymph nodes, adjacent tissues. Details on this clonotype: Its antigen remains unknown. One end of the junction fails to match germline, which may point to a read error.

The lymph nodes were axillary draining lymph nodes from breast cancer patients. The V gene's germline CDR1 is LGHDT and CDR2 YNNKEL (reference sequence). The CDR3 is 15 residues long. MiXCR was run by TCRdb on the multiplex PCR reads, yielding one entry per CDR3 protein. This sample carries approximately 230,000 distinct CDR3 sequences, 34% of them seen once, and the ten largest clones take approximately 3.6%. Notes on the study in general: Compared with lymph nodes, tumors were less diverse; compared with nontumor tissue, more.

This clonotype originated in a female donor with breast cancer. Some clones in this sample may be carry-over from other donors' samples. This chain uses TRBV3-1 with TRBJ1-3, with TRBD1 as a possible D gene (5 bases). The sequencing input was axillary lymph node tissue. In nucleotides, the CDR3 is TGTGCCAGCAGCCATTGGGGGAGCTCTGGAGACACCATATATTTT. Translation gives CASSHWGSSGDTIYF.